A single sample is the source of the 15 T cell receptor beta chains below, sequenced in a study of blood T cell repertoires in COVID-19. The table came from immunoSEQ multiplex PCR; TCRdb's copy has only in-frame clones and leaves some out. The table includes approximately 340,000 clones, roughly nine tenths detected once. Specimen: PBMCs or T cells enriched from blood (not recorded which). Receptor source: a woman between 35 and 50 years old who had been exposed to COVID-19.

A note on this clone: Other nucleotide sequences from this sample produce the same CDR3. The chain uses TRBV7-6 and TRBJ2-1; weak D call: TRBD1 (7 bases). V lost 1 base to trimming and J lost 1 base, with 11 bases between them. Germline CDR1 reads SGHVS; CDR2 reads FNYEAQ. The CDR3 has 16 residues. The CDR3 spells CASSLGAGGSYNEQFF. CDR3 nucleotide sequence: TGTGCCAGCAGCTTAGGGGCAGGGGGGTCCTACAATGAGCAGTTCTTC.

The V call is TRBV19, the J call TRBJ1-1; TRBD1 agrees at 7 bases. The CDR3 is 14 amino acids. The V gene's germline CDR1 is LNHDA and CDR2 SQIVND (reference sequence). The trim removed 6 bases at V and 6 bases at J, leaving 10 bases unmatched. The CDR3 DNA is TGTGCCAGTAGACTCCCGGGACAGTCCTCTGAAGCTTTCTTT. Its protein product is CASRLPGQSSEAFF.

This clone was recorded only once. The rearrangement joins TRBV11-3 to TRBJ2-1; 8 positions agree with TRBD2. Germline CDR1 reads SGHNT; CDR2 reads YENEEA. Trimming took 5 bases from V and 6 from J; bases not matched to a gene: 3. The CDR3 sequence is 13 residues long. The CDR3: CASSAGGANEQFF. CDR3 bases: TGTGCCAGCAGCGCCGGGGGGGCCAATGAGCAGTTCTTC.

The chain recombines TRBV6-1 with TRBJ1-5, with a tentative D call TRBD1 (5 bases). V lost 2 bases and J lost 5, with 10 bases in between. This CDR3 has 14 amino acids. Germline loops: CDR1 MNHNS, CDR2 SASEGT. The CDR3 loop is CASSEFWGDQPQHF. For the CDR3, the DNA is TGTGCCAGCAGTGAATTTTGGGGCGATCAGCCCCAGCATTTT.

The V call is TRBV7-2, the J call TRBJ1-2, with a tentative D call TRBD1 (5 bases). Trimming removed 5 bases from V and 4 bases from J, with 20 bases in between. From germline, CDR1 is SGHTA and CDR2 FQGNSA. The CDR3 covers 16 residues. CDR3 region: CASSHQGATLAYGYTF. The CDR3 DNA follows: TGTGCCAGCAGCCATCAAGGGGCGACACTCGCCTATGGCTACACCTTC.

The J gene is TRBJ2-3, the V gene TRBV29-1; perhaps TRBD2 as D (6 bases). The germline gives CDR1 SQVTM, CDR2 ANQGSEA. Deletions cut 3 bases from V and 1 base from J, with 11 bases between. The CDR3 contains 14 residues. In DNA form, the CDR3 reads TGCAGCGTTGACGGGGGAGTGGGCACAGATACGCAGTATTTT. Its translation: CSVDGGVGTDTQYF.

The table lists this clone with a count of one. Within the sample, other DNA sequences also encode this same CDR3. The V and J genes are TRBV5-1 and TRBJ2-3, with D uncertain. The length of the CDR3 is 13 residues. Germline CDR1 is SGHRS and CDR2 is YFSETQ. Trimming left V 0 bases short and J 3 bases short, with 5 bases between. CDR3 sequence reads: CASSLGSTDTQYF. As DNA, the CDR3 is TGCGCCAGCAGCTTGGGTAGTACAGATACGCAGTATTTT.

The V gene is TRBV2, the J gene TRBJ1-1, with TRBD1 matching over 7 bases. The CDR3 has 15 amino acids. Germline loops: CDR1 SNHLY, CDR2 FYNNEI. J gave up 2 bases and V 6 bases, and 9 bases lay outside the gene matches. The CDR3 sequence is CASRPPGTVNTEAFF. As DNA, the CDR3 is TGTGCCAGCAGACCGCCCGGGACAGTTAACACTGAAGCTTTCTTT.

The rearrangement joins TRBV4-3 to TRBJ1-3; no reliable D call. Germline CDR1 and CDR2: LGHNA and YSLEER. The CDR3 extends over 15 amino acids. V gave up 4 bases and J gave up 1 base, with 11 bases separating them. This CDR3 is CASSPKAGSGNTIYF. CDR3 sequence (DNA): TGCGCCAGCAGCCCTAAGGCAGGATCTGGAAACACCATATATTTT.

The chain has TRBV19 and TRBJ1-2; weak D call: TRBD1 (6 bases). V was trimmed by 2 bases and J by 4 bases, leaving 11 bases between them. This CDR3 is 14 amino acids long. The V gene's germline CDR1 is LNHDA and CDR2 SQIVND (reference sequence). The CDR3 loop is CASSIRGHTYGYTF. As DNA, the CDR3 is TGTGCCAGTAGTATACGGGGACACACCTATGGCTACACCTTC.

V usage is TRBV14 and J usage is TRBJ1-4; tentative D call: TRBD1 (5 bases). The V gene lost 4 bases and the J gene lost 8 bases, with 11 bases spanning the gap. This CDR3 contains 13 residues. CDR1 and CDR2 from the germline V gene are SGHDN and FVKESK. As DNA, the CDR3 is TGTGCCAGCAGCCGGGACTTAAGAGAAAAACTGTTTTTT. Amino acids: CASSRDLREKLFF.

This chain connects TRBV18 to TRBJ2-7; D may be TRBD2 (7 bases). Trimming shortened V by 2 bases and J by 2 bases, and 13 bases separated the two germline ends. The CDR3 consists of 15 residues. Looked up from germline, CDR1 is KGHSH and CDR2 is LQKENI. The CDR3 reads CASSPGRGAAYEQYF. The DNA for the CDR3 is TGTGCCAGCTCACCAGGTCGGGGGGCCGCCTACGAGCAGTACTTC.

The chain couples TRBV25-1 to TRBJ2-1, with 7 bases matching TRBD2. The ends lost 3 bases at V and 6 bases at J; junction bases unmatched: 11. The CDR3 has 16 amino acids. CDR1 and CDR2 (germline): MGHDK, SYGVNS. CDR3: CASSDPRAGVLNEQFF. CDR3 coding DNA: TGTGCCAGCAGTGACCCGCGGGCGGGGGTTCTCAATGAGCAGTTCTTC.

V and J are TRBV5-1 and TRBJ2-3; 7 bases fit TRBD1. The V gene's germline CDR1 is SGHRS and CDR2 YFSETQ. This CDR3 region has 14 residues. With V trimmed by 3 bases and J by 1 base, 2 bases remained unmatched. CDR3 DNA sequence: TGCGCCAGCAGCTCCGGACAGGGCACAGATACGCAGTATTTT. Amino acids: CASSSGQGTDTQYF.

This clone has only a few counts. The CDR3 sequence is CASSLYGAGNTIYF. The CDR3 DNA is TGTGCCAGCTCACTCTACGGGGCTGGAAACACCATATATTTT. The chain is built from TRBV18 and TRBJ1-3; D is ambiguous. V was trimmed by 4 bases and J by 2 bases, leaving 9 bases between them. This CDR3 is 14 amino acids long. The germline V gene encodes CDR1 KGHSH and CDR2 LQKENI.